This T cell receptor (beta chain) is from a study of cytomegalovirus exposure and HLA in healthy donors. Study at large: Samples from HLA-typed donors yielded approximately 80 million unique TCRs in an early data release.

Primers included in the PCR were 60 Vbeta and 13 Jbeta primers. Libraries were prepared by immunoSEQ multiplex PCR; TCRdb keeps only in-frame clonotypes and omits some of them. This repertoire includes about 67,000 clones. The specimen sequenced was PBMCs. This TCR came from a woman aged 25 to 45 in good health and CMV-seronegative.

CDR3 sequence (DNA): TGTGCCAGCAGCGCGGCGGCCGTAGCGGGGGGGGATACGCAGTATTTT. Amino acids: CASSAAAVAGGDTQYF. The V call is TRBV9, the J call TRBJ2-3, with 11 bases that match TRBD2. Germline CDR1 and CDR2: SGDLS and YYNGEE. V dropped 3 bases and J dropped 6; count of bases not matched to a gene: 9. This CDR3 contains 16 residues.